This T cell receptor beta chain was found in a study of T-cell reconstitution after alpha-beta-depleted transplantation in children. Comments on this clonotype: Its antigen remains unknown.

Findings and limits, study-wide: T-cell numbers and diversity, one year after transplant, stemmed largely from T cells that were newly produced. The origin of alpha-beta T cells about two months after transplant was reportedly several hundred expanded graft clones.

The CDR3 has 15 residues. CDR1 is SGHVS, CDR2 FNYEAQ, per germline. J gave up 7 bases and V 3 bases, and 6 bases lay outside the gene matches. Unique molecular identifiers featured in how the TCRbeta library was prepared. TCRdb analysed the PCR reads with MiXCR anew, one entry per CDR3 protein. The repertoire includes about 290,000 distinct CDR3 sequences, almost 8% of them detected once, and 9.1% sits in the top ten. The receptor's source is a female patient aged 2 to 10 who had a stem cell transplant for Fanconi anemia, so the T cells may come from the graft donor. This rearrangement joins TRBV7-6 to TRBJ2-1, with TRBD2 matching over 10 bases. The source was peripheral blood, collected 360 days after TCRalphabeta/CD19-depleted stem cell transplant. The CDR3 nucleotides read TGTGCCAGCAGCTTGGGTAGCGGGGGGTTTAATGAGCAGTTCTTC. Translation: CASSLGSGGFNEQFF.